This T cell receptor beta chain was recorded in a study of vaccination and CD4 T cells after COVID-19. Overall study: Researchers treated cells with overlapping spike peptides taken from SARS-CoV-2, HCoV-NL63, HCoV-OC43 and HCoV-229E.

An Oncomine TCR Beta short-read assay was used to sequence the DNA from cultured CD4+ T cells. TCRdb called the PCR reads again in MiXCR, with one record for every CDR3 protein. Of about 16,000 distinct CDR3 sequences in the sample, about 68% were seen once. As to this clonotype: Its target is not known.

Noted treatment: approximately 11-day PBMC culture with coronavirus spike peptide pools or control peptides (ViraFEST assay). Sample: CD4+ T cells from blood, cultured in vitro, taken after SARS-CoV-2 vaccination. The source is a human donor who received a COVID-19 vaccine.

In nucleotides, the CDR3 is TGTGCCAGCAGCTTTTGGCCCCTGGATCCTTATGGCTACACCTTC. As protein: CASSFWPLDPYGYTF. This chain joins TRBV21-1 and TRBJ1-2; the DNA was not compared with TRBD1, the D call given in the table. TRBV21-1 is flagged as a pseudogene. The length of the CDR3 is 15 residues.